The source of this T cell receptor (beta chain) is a study of blood T cell repertoires in COVID-19 (dated by TCRdb to 2018 to 2021). Context from the whole study: Samples from collaborators originated in the United States, Italy and Spain and spanned both the acute and convalescent phases of COVID-19. A de-identified subject ID, COVID-19 status, age in years and sex were almost always included in the sample metadata. The prospective study material was composed of cDNA or gDNA derived from T cells, B-cell-depleted T cells, or PBMCs. Where HLA class I and class II types were available, the types were taken from metadata supplied by the sample provider, not from assay-based typing. Samples came from the ongoing ImmuneRACE study (first 160 participants) plus 1,254 subjects from 6 global collaborators. The repertoires were made available in a free public database intended to serve as a resource for research on the immune response to SARS-CoV-2. Deeply sampled blood TCRbeta repertoires from subjects exposed to, actively infected with, or recovered from COVID-19 were included in the dataset.

As for this clone: It has no known antigen specificity. Qualities for individual bases were not recorded, and no much larger clone is one base off.

In the prospective study, participants were roughly 18 to 95 years old, resided in about two dozen geographic areas of the United States, and were enrolled through a virtual design. In the prospective study, participants were assigned to cohorts based on the clinical history participants reported in a screening survey and a study questionnaire. Each participant in the prospective study had whole blood, serum and a nasopharyngeal or oropharyngeal swab collected by mobile phlebotomists. Participants in the prospective study had the option to provide additional blood draws and questionnaires over a roughly 2-month period. Before DNA extraction, blood samples from the prospective study were shipped at room temperature or frozen. Broader findings and caveats from the paper: How much clinical and demographic metadata was included differed by source and by participant, and the metadata was provided uncurated.

V lost 7 bases and J lost 5 bases; the stretch between them is 15 bases long. Including cysteine and phenylalanine, the CDR3 has 14 amino acids. Of all the DNA, just the CDR3 is kept, 42 bases in frame from base 1. The germline V gene (reference sequence) specifies MNHNY as CDR1 and SVGAGI as CDR2. TCRbeta CDR3 regions were amplified from genomic DNA by means of the immunoSEQ Assay, a bias-controlled multiplex PCR. Concerning the study's data processing: Within the assay, amplification of reference gene primers was used to estimate how many nucleated cells each sample contained. To quantify the absolute abundance of each unique TCRbeta CDR3 rearrangement, sequence reads were collapsed and filtered. For each sample, productive Simpson clonality was calculated as the square root of Simpson's diversity index over productive rearrangements. As stored in TCRdb, this immuneACCESS dataset retains in-frame rearrangements with V and J assigned. A fraction of the clones does not appear; measured against another copy, unresolved V genes explain less than half of the discrepancy, and the remainder lacks a known reason. The V and J calls and clone size are taken from that table; D and trimming were inferred from the DNA. The sample has some 190,000 clones on record, 86% of them singletons. The ten largest clones represent around 5% of the sample.

The rearrangement combines TRBV6-6 with TRBJ2-1, and possibly TRBD2, on 5 matching bases. This clonotype was obtained from a middle-aged man with acute COVID-19. The material sequenced was PBMCs or T cells enriched from blood (not recorded which). The CDR3 loop reads CASTAGLRDNEQFF. The DNA sequence is given as TGTGCCAGCACCGCCGGGTTGAGGGACAATGAGCAGTTCTTC.